This is a list of T cell receptor beta chains from one sample in a study of cytomegalovirus exposure and HLA in healthy donors. The method was immunoSEQ multiplex PCR; TCRdb's version includes in-frame clones alone and lacks a portion of them. The repertoire has 150,000 to 200,000 clones, about 63% of them found once; the top ten carry 2.8%. Sequences were obtained from PBMCs. The receptors come from a woman aged 40 to 50 in good health and CMV-seropositive. Both conserved end residues are part of each CDR3. Fields, in order: CDR3 protein, CDR3 DNA, V gene, D gene, J gene, CDR3 length, clone size. A D gene is named only where the DNA matches it firmly. Only part of the rows carry a size: once, few, many, or a class if the clone is expanded.

CDR3: CASSQNTGNTIYF
DNA: TGCGCCAGCAGCCAAAATACAGGAAACACCATATATTTT
V: TRBV4-1
D: NA
J: TRBJ1-3
length: 13
size: few

CDR3: CASSQDSGGPTGELFF
DNA: TGCGCCAGCAGCCAAGATAGCGGGGGGCCTACCGGGGAGCTGTTTTTT
V: TRBV4-3
D: TRBD2
J: TRBJ2-2
length: 16
size: NA

CDR3: CASSPIQGSHEQYF
DNA: TGTGCCAGCAGTCCGATCCAGGGGTCCCACGAGCAGTACTTC
V: TRBV27
D: NA
J: TRBJ2-7
length: 14
size: NA

CDR3: CASSETGQVYTF
DNA: TGTGCCAGCAGTGAAACAGGGCAGGTCTACACCTTC
V: TRBV2
D: NA
J: TRBJ1-2
length: 12
size: NA

CDR3: CASSPHSGRVSDTQYF
DNA: TGTGCCAGCAGTCCTCATAGCGGGAGGGTTTCCGATACGCAGTATTTT
V: TRBV28
D: TRBD2
J: TRBJ2-3
length: 16
size: NA

CDR3: CASSYIRGEKLFF
DNA: TGTGCCAGCAGTTACATCAGGGGTGAAAAACTGTTTTTT
V: TRBV6-5
D: NA
J: TRBJ1-4
length: 13
size: NA

CDR3: CASSWDNNYGYTF
DNA: TGTGCCAGCAGCTGGGACAATAACTATGGCTACACCTTC
V: TRBV6-6
D: NA
J: TRBJ1-2
length: 13
size: NA

CDR3: CASSQAGNYEQYF
DNA: TGCGCCAGCAGCCAAGCCGGGAACTACGAGCAGTACTTC
V: TRBV4-3
D: NA
J: TRBJ2-7
length: 13
size: few

CDR3: CASSITGETYNEQFF
DNA: TGTGCCAGCAGCATCACAGGGGAGACCTACAATGAGCAGTTCTTC
V: TRBV9
D: TRBD1
J: TRBJ2-1
length: 15
size: NA

CDR3: CASGLVLVNTEAFF
DNA: TGTGCTAGTGGTTTGGTACTGGTTAACACTGAAGCTTTCTTT
V: TRBV12-5
D: NA
J: TRBJ1-1
length: 14
size: few

CDR3: CASSEPTGDSNQPQHF
DNA: TGCGCCAGCAGCGAACCGACAGGGGATAGCAATCAGCCCCAGCATTTT
V: TRBV4-1
D: TRBD1
J: TRBJ1-5
length: 16
size: NA

CDR3: CASSGQGGSGYGYTF
DNA: TGTGCCAGCAGCGGACAGGGTGGGTCTGGCTATGGCTACACCTTC
V: TRBV9
D: TRBD1
J: TRBJ1-2
length: 15
size: once

CDR3: CAIRETGTSYEQYF
DNA: TGTGCCATCAGGGAGACAGGGACCTCCTACGAGCAGTACTTC
V: TRBV10-3
D: TRBD1
J: TRBJ2-7
length: 14
size: NA